The 17 T cell receptor beta chains reported below all come from one sample, sequenced in a study of beta chain features in type 1 diabetes. Study-wide points: Researchers report that Type 1 diabetes patients had moderately but significantly shorter TCRB CDR3s across all four CD4+ subsets.

Which antigens these TCRs recognize remains unknown. The isolated RNA, all of it, was reverse transcribed, so expressed TCRB transcripts were what got sequenced. Data came from immunoSEQ multiplex PCR; TCRdb stores just in-frame clones and leaves some out. The sample yields 300,000 to 350,000 clones, around 9.7% seen once. The sequencing sample was made of central memory CD4+ T cells from blood. Every receptor here comes from a man aged 25 to 45 with type 1 diabetes.

The chain employs TRBV2 and TRBJ1-2; D gene unclear. V was clipped by 3 bases and J by 12 bases, with 14 bases between them. This CDR3 has 12 amino acids. Looked up from germline, CDR1 is SNHLY and CDR2 is FYNNEI. CDR3 DNA sequence: TGTGCCAGCAGTGACGAGGTTCGGCCCCACACCTTC. Its protein product is CASSDEVRPHTF.

This clone occurred a few times. This rearrangement joins TRBV28 to TRBJ1-5; D remains ambiguous. Germline CDR1 and CDR2: MDHEN and SYDVKM. The CDR3 totals 15 residues. V gave up 8 bases and J gave up 4 bases, with 18 bases separating them. CDR3 sequence (DNA): TGTGCCAGCCAGGTTCCTAACACGGGTAATCAGCCCCAGCATTTT. Translating gives CASQVPNTGNQPQHF.

There are a few counts of this clone. The rearrangement links TRBV2 to TRBJ1-2, with no clear D. Germline-derived CDR1 and CDR2 are SNHLY and FYNNEI. V dropped 1 base and J dropped 4 bases, with 10 bases sitting between them. The CDR3 covers 14 residues. CDR3 sequence (DNA): TGTGCCAGCAGTGAAGGGTCCGGATTCTATGGCTACACCTTC. It codes for CASSEGSGFYGYTF. The whole variable domain, remainder taken from reference TRBV2 and TRBJ1-2, is EPEVTQTPSHQVTQMGQEVILRCVPISNHLYFYWYRQILGQKVEFLVSFYNNEISEKSEIFDDQFSVERPDGSNFTLKIRSTKLEDSAMYFCASSEGSGFYGYTFGSGTRLTVV.

The chain employs TRBV7-8 and TRBJ2-6, with a possible D match to TRBD1 (6 bases). The CDR3 covers 16 residues. CDR1 is SGHVS, CDR2 FQNEAQ, per germline. Trimming shortened V by 4 bases and J by 2 bases, and 12 bases separated the two germline ends. The CDR3 region has the DNA TGTGCCAGCAGCTCACAGGGTAGTGCTGGGGCCAACGTCCTGACTTTC. Translating it yields CASSSQGSAGANVLTF.

This clone was seen more than once but under ten times. Here the CDR3 reads CASSQQRLDTEAFF. The CDR3 DNA sequence: TGTGCCAGCAGCCAACAGAGGTTGGACACTGAAGCTTTCTTT. V gene TRBV6-5 combines with J gene TRBJ1-1; no clear D. The CDR3 is 14 amino acids. Trimming stripped 6 bases from V and 3 bases from J, with 14 bases between. Per germline, CDR1 MNHEY and CDR2 SVGAGI.

This clone was seen more than once but under ten times. The chain joins TRBV9 to TRBJ2-2; a possible D gene is TRBD2 (7 bases). Germline V gene sequence: CDR1 SGDLS, CDR2 YYNGEE. Trimming took 0 bases from V and 2 from J, leaving 11 bases between them. The CDR3 length is 16 residues. In DNA form, the CDR3 reads TGTGCCAGCAGCGTAGCCGGGGGGCGCAACACCGGGGAGCTGTTTTTT. Translating it yields CASSVAGGRNTGELFF.

The table lists this clone with a few counts. This chain's CDR3 is CASSQDRGGEGEKLFF. CDR3 DNA: TGTGCCAGCAGCCAAGACAGAGGGGGCGAAGGTGAAAAACTGTTTTTT. This chain links TRBV4-2 with TRBJ1-4, with 7 nucleotides matching TRBD1. The CDR3 is 16 residues long. V shed 0 bases and J 7 bases; nucleotides not matched to a gene: 8. CDR1 and CDR2 from the germline V gene are LGHNA and YNFKEQ.

This clone was seen a few times. The rearrangement uses TRBV6-1 and TRBJ2-1; 14 positions match TRBD2. Germline V gene data show CDR1 as MNHNS and CDR2 as SASEGT. CDR3 length equals 13 residues. Trimming took 9 bases from V and 10 from J; bases not matched to a gene: 5. CDR3 in amino acids: CASGTSGGREQFF. CDR3 sequence (DNA): TGTGCCAGTGGGACTAGCGGGGGCCGGGAGCAGTTCTTC.

Only a few counts were recorded for this clone. The chain uses TRBV5-1 and TRBJ1-2; 7 nucleotides align to TRBD1. V was pared by 0 bases and J by 7 bases, with 6 bases of the junction left unmatched. Germline CDR1 SGHRS, CDR2 YFSETQ. The CDR3 runs 14 residues. The CDR3 DNA sequence: TGCGCCAGCAGCTTGGGACAGGGAATGCGTGGCTACACCTTC. Amino acid sequence: CASSLGQGMRGYTF.

This clone has just a few counts. This sequence joins TRBV29-1 and TRBJ2-7; 7 nucleotides agree with TRBD2. The length of the CDR3 is 12 residues. V lost 6 bases and J lost 6; bases outside the gene matches: 8. CDR1 SQVTM and CDR2 ANQGSEA come from the germline V gene. As DNA, the CDR3 is TGCAGCGTCCTACGGGGAGGGGCCGAGCAGTACTTC. Residues: CSVLRGGAEQYF.

This clone was observed a few times. This chain joins TRBV2 and TRBJ2-5; D call uncertain. V was clipped by 5 bases and J by 5 bases, with 6 bases between them. Germline V gene lookup returns CDR1 SNHLY and CDR2 FYNNEI. This CDR3 region has 11 residues. CDR3: CASSLKETQYF. DNA of the CDR3: TGTGCCAGCAGTCTCAAGGAGACCCAGTACTTC.

The V and J genes are TRBV19 and TRBJ2-3, with D maybe TRBD1 (6 bases). The V gene's germline CDR1 is LNHDA and CDR2 SQIVND (reference sequence). V gave up 6 bases and J gave up 0 bases, with 10 bases separating them. The CDR3 is 14 residues long. CDR3 coding DNA: TGTGCCAGTAGACGACAGGCTAGCACAGATACGCAGTATTTT. Residues: CASRRQASTDTQYF. The variable domain in full, completed from reference TRBV19 and TRBJ2-3, reads DGGITQSPKYLFRKEGQNVTLSCEQNLNHDAMYWYRQDPGQGLRLIYYSQIVNDFQKGDIAEGYSVSREKKESFPLTVTSAQKNPTAFYLCASRRQASTDTQYFGPGTRLTVL.

This clone occurred a few times. The chain couples TRBV11-3 to TRBJ2-1; D ambiguous. The CDR3 consists of 13 residues. Trimming stripped 3 bases from V and 5 bases from J, with 8 bases between. Germline V lookup: CDR1 SGHNT, CDR2 YENEEA. DNA of the CDR3: TGTGCCAGCAGCTTGGACCCTAACAATGAGCAGTTCTTC. Translated: CASSLDPNNEQFF.

This clone showed up just a few times. This chain joins TRBV5-6 and TRBJ2-6, with D unresolved. V was trimmed by 5 bases and J by 0 bases, leaving 6 bases between them. Germline V gene lookup returns CDR1 SGHDT and CDR2 YYEEEE. This CDR3 comprises 14 residues. For the CDR3, the DNA is TGTGCCAGCAGGGGAAGCTCTGGGGCCAACGTCCTGACTTTC. Translated: CASRGSSGANVLTF.

A word on this clone: Other DNA sequences in the sample encode the same CDR3. The CDR3 loop is CASSRKETQYF. The CDR3 nucleotides read TGTGCCAGCAGCCGGAAAGAGACCCAGTACTTC. The chain employs TRBV6-5 and TRBJ2-5; D is unresolved. Germline CDR1 MNHEY, CDR2 SVGAGI. V lost 6 bases to trimming and J lost 3 bases, with 5 bases between them. The CDR3 is made up of 11 amino acids.

This clone was recorded a few times. The chain links TRBV9 to TRBJ2-5; tentative D call: TRBD2 (6 bases). The CDR3 is made up of 14 amino acids. V lost 0 bases to trimming and J lost 6 bases, with 12 bases between them. In germline, CDR1 is SGDLS, CDR2 YYNGEE. The CDR3: CASSVDYGGKTQYF. The CDR3 nucleotides are TGTGCCAGCAGCGTAGATTACGGAGGGAAGACCCAGTACTTC.

The V gene is TRBV5-6, the J gene TRBJ2-1; D is ambiguous. The CDR3 length is 14 residues. Trimming shortened V by 4 bases and J by 3 bases, and 11 bases separated the two germline ends. The V gene's germline CDR1 is SGHDT and CDR2 YYEEEE. CDR3 in amino acids: CASSIEADYNEQFF. The CDR3 bases are TGTGCCAGCAGCATCGAGGCAGACTACAATGAGCAGTTCTTC.